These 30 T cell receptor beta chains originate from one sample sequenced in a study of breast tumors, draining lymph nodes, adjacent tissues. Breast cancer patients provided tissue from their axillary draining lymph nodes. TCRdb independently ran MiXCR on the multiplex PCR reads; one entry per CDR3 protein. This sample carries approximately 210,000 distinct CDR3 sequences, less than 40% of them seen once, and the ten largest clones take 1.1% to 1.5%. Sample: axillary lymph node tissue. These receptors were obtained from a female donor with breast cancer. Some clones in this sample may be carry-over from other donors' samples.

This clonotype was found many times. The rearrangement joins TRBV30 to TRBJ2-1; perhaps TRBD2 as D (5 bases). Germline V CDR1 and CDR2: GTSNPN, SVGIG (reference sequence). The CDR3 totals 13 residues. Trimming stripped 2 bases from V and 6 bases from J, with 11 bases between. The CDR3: CAWSPGFPNEQFF. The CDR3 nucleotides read TGTGCCTGGAGTCCGGGATTCCCCAATGAGCAGTTCTTC.

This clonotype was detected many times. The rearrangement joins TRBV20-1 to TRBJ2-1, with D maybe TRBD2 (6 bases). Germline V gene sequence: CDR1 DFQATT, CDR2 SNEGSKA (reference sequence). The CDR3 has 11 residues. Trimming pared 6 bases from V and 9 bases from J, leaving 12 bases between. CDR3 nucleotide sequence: TGCAGTGCCCTTACCGGGGGTGAGCAGTTCTTC. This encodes CSALTGGEQFF.

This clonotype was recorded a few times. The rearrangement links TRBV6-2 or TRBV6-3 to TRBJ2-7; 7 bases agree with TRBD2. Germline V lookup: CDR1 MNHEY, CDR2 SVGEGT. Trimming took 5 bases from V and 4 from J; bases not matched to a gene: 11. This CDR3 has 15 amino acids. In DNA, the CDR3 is TGTGCCAGCAGTCCATTCAGGGAGGGAGGATACGAGCAGTACTTC. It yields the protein CASSPFREGGYEQYF.

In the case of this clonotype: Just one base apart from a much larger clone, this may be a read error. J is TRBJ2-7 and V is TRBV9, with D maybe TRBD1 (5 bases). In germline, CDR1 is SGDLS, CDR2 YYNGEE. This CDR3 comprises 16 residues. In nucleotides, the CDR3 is TGTGCCCGCAGCGTAGCTGGAACAGGAGCATCCTACGAGCAGTACTTC. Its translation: CARSVAGTGASYEQYF.

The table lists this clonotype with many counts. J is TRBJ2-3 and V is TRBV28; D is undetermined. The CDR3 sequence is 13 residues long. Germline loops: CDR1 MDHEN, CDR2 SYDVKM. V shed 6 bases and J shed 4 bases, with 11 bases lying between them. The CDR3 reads CASRSNPADTQYF. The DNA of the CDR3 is TGTGCCAGCAGAAGTAACCCTGCAGATACGCAGTATTTT.

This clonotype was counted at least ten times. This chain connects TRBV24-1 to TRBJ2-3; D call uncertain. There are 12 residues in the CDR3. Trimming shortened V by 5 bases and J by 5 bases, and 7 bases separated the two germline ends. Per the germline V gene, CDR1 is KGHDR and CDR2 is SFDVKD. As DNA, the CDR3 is TGTGCCACCAGTGTACGGAAAGATACGCAGTATTTT. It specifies CATSVRKDTQYF.

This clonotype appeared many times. CDR3 sequence: CASSWGQGKEKLFF. Here the CDR3 DNA reads TGCGCCAGCAGCTGGGGACAGGGAAAGGAAAAACTGTTTTTT. This chain uses TRBV5-1 with TRBJ1-4, with TRBD1 identical over 9 bases. V shed 3 bases, J shed 8 bases, and the junction held 5 bases outside the gene matches. This CDR3 is built from 14 residues. Looked up from germline, CDR1 is SGHRS and CDR2 is YFSETQ. Filled out from reference TRBV5-1 and TRBJ1-4, the complete variable domain reads KAGVTQTPRYLIKTRGQQVTLSCSPISGHRSVSWYQQTPGQGLQFLFEYFSETQRNKGNFPGRFSGRQFSNSRSEMNVSTLELGDSALYLCASSWGQGKEKLFFGSGTQLSVL.

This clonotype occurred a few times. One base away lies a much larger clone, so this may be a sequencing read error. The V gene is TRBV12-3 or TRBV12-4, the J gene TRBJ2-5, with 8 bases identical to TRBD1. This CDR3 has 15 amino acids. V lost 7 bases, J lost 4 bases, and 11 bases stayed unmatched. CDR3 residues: CASNHGQGRRETQYF. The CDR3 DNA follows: TGTGCCAGCAACCACGGACAGGGAAGGCGAGAGACCCAGTACTTC.

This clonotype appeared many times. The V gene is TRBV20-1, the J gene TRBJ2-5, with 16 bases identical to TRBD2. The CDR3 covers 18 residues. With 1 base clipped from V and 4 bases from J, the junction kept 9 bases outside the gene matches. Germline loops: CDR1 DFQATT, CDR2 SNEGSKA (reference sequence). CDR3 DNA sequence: TGCAGTGCTAGAGCCGGCGGGACTAGCGGGAGGGCCGCAGAGACCCAGTACTTC. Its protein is CSARAGGTSGRAAETQYF.

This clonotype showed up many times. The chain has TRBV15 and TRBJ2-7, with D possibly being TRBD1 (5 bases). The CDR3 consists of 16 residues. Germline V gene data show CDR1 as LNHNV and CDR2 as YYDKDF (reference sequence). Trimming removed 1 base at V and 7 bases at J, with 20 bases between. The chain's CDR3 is CATSRGVAMQGEEQYF. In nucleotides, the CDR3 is TGTGCCACCAGCAGAGGGGTCGCGATGCAGGGTGAAGAGCAGTACTTC. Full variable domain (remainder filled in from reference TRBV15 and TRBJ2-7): DAMVIQNPRYQVTQFGKPVTLSCSQTLNHNVMYWYQQKSSQAPKLLFHYYDKDFNNEADTPDNFQSRRPNTSFCFLDIRSPGLGDTAMYLCATSRGVAMQGEEQYFGPGTRLTVT.

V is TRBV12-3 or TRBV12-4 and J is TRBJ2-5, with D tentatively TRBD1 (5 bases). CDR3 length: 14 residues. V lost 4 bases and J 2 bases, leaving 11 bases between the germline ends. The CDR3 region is CASSCRVGQETQYF. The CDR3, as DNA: TGTGCCAGCAGTTGCAGGGTGGGACAAGAGACCCAGTACTTC.

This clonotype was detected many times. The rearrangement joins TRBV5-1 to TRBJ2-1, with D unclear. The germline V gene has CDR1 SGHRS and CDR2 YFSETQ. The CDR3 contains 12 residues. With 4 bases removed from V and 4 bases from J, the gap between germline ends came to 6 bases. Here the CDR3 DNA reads TGCGCCAGCAGCCCGGGTTACAATGAGCAGTTCTTC. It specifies CASSPGYNEQFF.

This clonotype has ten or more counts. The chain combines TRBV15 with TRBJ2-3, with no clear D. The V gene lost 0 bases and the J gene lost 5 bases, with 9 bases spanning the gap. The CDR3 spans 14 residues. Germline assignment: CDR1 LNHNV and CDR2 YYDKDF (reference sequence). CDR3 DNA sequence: TGTGCCACCAGCAGAGACCGGAGAGAAGATACGCAGTATTTT. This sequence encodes CATSRDRREDTQYF.

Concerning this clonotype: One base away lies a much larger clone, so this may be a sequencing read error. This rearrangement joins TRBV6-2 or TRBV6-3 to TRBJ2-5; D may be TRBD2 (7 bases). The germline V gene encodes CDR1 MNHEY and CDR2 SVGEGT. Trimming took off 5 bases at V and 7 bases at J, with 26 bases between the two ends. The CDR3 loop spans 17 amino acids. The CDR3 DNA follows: TGTGCCAGCAGTCACCCCTTCGGACAGATGGGGGGGGGGACCCAGTACTTC. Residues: CASSHPFGQMGGGTQYF.

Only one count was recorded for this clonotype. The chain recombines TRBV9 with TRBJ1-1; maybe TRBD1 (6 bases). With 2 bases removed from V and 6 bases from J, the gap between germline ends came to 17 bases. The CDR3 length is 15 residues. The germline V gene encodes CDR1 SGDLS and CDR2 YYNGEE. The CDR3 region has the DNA TGTGCCAGCAGCGTCGGAGACAGGCATGGCGCTGAAGCTTTCTTT. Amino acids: CASSVGDRHGAEAFF.

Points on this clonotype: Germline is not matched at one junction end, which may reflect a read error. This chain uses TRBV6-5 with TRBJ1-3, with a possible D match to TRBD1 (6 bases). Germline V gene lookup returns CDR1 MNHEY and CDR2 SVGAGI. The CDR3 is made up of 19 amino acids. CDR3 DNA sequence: TGTGCCAGCAGTCACTCGCAGGGGTCGCGTCGGGGCTCTGGAAACACCATATATTTT. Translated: CASSHSQGSRRGSGNTIYF.

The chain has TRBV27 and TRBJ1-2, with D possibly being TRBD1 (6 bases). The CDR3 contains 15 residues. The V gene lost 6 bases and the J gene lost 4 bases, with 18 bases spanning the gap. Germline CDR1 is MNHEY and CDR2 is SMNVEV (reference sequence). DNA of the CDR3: TGTGCCAGCAGGCCAGTGAACAGGGATTTCTATGGCTACACCTTC. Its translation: CASRPVNRDFYGYTF.

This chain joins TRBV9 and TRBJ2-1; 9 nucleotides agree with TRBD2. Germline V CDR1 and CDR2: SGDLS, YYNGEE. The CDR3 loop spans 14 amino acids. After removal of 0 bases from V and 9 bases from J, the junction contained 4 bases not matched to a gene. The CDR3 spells CASSVGGGASEQFF. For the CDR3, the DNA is TGTGCCAGCAGCGTAGGCGGGGGGGCGAGTGAGCAGTTCTTC.

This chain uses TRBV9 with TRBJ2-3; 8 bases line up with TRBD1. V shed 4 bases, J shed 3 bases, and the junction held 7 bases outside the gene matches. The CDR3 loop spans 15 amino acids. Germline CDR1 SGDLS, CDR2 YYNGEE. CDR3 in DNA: TGTGCCAGCAGCCACCGAGGACAGGGAACAGATACGCAGTATTTT. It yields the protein CASSHRGQGTDTQYF. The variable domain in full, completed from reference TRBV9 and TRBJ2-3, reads DSGVTQTPKHLITATGQRVTLRCSPRSGDLSVYWYQQSLDQGLQFLIQYYNGEERAKGNILERFSAQQFPDLHSELNLSSLELGDSALYFCASSHRGQGTDTQYFGPGTRLTVL.

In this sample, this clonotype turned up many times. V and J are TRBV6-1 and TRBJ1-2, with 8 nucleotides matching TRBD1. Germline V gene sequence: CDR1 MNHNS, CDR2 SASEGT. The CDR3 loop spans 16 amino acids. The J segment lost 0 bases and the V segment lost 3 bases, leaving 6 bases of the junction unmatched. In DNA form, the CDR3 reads TGTGCCAGCAGTGAGAACCGGGACAGGCCTAACTATGGCTACACCTTC. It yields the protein CASSENRDRPNYGYTF.

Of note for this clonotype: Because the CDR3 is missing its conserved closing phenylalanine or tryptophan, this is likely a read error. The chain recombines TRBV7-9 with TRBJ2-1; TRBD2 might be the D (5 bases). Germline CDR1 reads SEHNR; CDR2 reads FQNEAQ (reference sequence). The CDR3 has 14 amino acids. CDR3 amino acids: CARQKAGVGNGQFL. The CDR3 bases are TGTGCCAGGCAAAAGGCCGGGGTGGGAAATGGGCAGTTCCTC.

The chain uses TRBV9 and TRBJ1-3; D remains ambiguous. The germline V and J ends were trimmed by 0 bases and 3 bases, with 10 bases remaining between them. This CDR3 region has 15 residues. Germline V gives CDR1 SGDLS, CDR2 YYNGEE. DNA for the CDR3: TGTGCCAGCAGCGTAGCGGCAGACCGTGGAAACACCATATATTTT. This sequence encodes CASSVAADRGNTIYF.

This CDR3 reads CASSFTGGYSNQPQHF. In DNA form, the CDR3 reads TGTGCCAGCAGTTTTACAGGGGGTTATAGCAATCAGCCCCAGCATTTT. The chain links TRBV28 to TRBJ1-5; TRBD1 matches at 8 bases. CDR1 is MDHEN and CDR2 is SYDVKM in the germline V gene. V lost 3 bases to trimming and J lost 0 bases; unmatched junction nucleotides: 4. This CDR3 is 16 amino acids long.

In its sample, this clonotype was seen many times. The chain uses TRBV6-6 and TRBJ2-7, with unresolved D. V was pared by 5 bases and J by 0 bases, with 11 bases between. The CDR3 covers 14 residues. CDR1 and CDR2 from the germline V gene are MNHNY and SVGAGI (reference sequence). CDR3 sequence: CASSRTESSYEQYF. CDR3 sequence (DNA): TGTGCCAGCAGTAGAACAGAGAGCTCCTACGAGCAGTACTTC.

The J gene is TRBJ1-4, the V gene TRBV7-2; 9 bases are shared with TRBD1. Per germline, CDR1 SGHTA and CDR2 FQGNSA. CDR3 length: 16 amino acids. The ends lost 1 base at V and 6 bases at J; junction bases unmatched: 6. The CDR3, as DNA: TGTGCCAGCAGCTTAGAAGCCTGGACAGGGGATGAAAAACTGTTTTTT. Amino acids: CASSLEAWTGDEKLFF.

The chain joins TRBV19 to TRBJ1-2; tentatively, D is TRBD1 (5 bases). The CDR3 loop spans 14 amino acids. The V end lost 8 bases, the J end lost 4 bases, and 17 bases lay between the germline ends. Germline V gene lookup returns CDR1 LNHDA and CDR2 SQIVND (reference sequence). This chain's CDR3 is CASSSGRQPYGYTF. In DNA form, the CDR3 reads TGTGCCAGTTCTAGCGGGAGACAGCCCTATGGCTACACCTTC. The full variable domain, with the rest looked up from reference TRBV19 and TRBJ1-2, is DGGITQSPKYLFRKEGQNVTLSCEQNLNHDAMYWYRQDPGQGLRLIYYSQIVNDFQKGDIAEGYSVSREKKESFPLTVTSAQKNPTAFYLCASSSGRQPYGYTFGSGTRLTVV.

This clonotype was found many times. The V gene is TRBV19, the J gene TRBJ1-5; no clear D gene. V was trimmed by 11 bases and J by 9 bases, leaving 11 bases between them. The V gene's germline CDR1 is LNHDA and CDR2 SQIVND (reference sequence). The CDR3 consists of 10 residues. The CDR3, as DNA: TGTGCCTCCCCTTGGGGGCCCCAGCATTTT. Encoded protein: CASPWGPQHF.

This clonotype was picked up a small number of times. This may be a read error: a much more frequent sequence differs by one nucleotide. Here the CDR3 reads CASSARDRAPTGANVLTF. The CDR3 bases are TGTGCCAGCAGCGCCCGGGACAGGGCTCCCACTGGGGCCAACGTCCTGACTTTC. The rearrangement uses TRBV11-3 and TRBJ2-6; 9 bases agree with TRBD1. Losses at the gene ends were 5 bases for V and 2 bases for J; bases not matched to a gene: 10. CDR3 length equals 18 residues. Germline values: CDR1 SGHNT, CDR2 YENEEA.

This chain's CDR3 is CASSRQGHYNEKLFF. CDR3 in DNA: TGTGCCAGCAGCCGACAGGGCCATTACAATGAAAAACTGTTTTTT. This chain uses TRBV7-2 with TRBJ1-4; 7 bases fit TRBD1. V was clipped by 5 bases and J by 5 bases; unmatched bases: 8. The germline V gene encodes CDR1 SGHTA and CDR2 FQGNSA. The CDR3 runs 15 residues.

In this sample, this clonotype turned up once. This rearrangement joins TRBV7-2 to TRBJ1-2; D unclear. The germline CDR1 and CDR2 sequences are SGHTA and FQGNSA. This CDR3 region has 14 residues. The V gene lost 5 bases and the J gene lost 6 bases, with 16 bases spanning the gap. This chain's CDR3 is CASSPGGSIHGYTF. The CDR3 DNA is TGTGCCAGCAGCCCCGGAGGGTCAATCCATGGCTACACCTTC.